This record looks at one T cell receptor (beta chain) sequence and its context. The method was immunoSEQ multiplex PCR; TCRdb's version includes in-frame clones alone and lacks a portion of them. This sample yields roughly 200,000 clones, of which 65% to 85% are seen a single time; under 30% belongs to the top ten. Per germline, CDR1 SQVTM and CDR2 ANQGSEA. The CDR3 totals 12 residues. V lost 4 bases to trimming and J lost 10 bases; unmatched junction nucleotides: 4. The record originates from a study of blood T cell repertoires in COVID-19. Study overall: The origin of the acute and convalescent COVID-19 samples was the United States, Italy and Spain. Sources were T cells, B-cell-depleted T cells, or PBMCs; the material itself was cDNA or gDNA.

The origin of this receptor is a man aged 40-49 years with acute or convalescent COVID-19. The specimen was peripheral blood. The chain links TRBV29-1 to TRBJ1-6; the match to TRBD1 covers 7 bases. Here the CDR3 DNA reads TGCAGCGTTGGACAGGGAAACTCACCCCTCCACTTT. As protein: CSVGQGNSPLHF.